This T cell receptor (beta chain) was sequenced during a study of blood T cell repertoires in COVID-19. Under the authors' procedure: Cell counts per sample came from amplifying reference gene primers. The method was immunoSEQ multiplex PCR; TCRdb's version includes in-frame clones alone and lacks a portion of them. V and J calls and clone size follow that table, whereas D and trimming were derived from the DNA. The sample includes fewer than 400,000 clones, roughly 90% seen only once; the top ten take around 9.3%. Germline CDR1 and CDR2: LNHDA and SQIVND (reference sequence). V was clipped by 9 bases and J by 4 bases, with 13 bases between them. The CDR3 runs to 14 residues.

This receptor was identified in a woman under 30 who had recovered from COVID-19. Specimen: PBMCs or T cells enriched from blood (not recorded which). This chain links TRBV19 with TRBJ1-6, with D possibly being TRBD1 (6 bases). The CDR3 bases are TGTGCCAGCACTGTGACAGGTTATAATTCACCCCTCCACTTT. This encodes CASTVTGYNSPLHF.